This TCR beta chain was found in a study of cytomegalovirus exposure and HLA in healthy donors. Study-level findings and limits: A later analysis reported that several of the most significant clusters appeared to be linked to common viral pathogens, among them Epstein-Barr virus. Available immune exposure information covered CMV serostatus only. Segments of the TCR beta V type were, in most cases, productive about 87% or about 30% of the time in an earlier analysis. TCR beta sequences reportedly predicted most subjects' HLA-A and HLA-B alleles accurately.

Details on this clone: Its target is not known.

This PCR relied on a set of 60 Vbeta primers and 13 Jbeta primers. Generated by immunoSEQ multiplex PCR, the TCRdb table keeps only in-frame clones and is missing some. The sample consists of 65,000 to 90,000 clones, 80% to 90% of them appearing once. V shed 0 bases and J shed 4 bases, with 10 bases lying between them. CDR1 and CDR2 from the germline V gene are SGHAT and FQNNGV. The CDR3 is made up of 14 amino acids. This TCR came from a woman aged 25 to 39 in good health and CMV-seronegative. The sample taken for sequencing was PBMCs. The gene calls are TRBV11-2 and TRBJ2-7; D possibly corresponds to TRBD1 (6 bases). The CDR3 bases are TGTGCCAGCAGCTTAGAACAGGGCCCTTACGAGCAGTACTTC. It specifies CASSLEQGPYEQYF.